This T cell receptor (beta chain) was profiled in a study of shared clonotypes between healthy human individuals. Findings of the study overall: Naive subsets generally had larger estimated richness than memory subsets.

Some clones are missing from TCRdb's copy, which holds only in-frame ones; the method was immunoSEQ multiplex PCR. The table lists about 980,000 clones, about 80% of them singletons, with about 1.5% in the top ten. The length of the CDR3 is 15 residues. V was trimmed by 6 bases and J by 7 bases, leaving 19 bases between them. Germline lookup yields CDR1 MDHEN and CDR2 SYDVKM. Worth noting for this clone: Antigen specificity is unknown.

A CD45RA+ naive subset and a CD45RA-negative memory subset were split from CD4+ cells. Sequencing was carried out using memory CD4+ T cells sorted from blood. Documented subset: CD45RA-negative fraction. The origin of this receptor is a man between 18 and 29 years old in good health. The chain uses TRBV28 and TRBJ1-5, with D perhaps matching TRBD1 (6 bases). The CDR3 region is CASSPTGSLGQPQHF. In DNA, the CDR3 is TGTGCCAGCAGCCCCACAGGGAGTCTAGGACAGCCCCAGCATTTT.